This TCR beta chain was recovered during a study of blood T cell repertoires in COVID-19. Study-level information: From the United States, Italy and Spain came samples of acute and convalescent COVID-19. PBMCs, B-cell-depleted T cells, or T cells provided the cDNA or gDNA that made up the material.

Source study methods: Amplification of reference gene primers provided the estimated nucleated cell counts. Repertoires were generated with immunoSEQ multiplex PCR, while TCRdb's copy carries only in-frame clones and drops some. The V and J calls and the clone size are those of that table, but D and trimming were determined from the DNA. The sample records about 21,000 clones, about four fifths being singletons. The CDR3 extends over 13 amino acids. Germline-derived CDR1 and CDR2 are SNHLY and FYNNEI. The germline V and J ends were trimmed by 3 bases and 3 bases, with 8 bases remaining between them. This clone was counted a few times.

The sample was peripheral blood. The V gene is TRBV2, the J gene TRBJ2-5; D unresolved. This clonotype originated in a man older than 75 with acute or convalescent COVID-19. The CDR3 region is CASSDGVKETQYF. The CDR3, as DNA: TGTGCCAGCAGTGACGGTGTAAAAGAGACCCAGTACTTC. Drawing the rest from reference TRBV2 and TRBJ2-5, the complete variable domain is EPEVTQTPSHQVTQMGQEVILRCVPISNHLYFYWYRQILGQKVEFLVSFYNNEISEKSEIFDDQFSVERPDGSNFTLKIRSTKLEDSAMYFCASSDGVKETQYFGPGTRLLVL.